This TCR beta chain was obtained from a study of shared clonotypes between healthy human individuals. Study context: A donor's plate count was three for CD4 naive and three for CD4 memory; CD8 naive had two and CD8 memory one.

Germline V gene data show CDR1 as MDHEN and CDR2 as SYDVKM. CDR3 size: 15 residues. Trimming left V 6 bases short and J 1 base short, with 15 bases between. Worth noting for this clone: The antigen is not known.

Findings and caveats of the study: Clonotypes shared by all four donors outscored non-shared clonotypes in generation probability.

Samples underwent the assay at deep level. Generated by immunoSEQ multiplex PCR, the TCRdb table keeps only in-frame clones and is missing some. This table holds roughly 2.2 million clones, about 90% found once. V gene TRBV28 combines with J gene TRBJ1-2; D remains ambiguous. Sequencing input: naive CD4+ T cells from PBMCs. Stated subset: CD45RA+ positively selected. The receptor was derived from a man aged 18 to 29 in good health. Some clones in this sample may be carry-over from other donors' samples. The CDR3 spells CASRATTADNYGYTF. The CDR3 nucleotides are TGTGCCAGCAGGGCGACGACGGCGGATAACTATGGCTACACCTTC.